Shown below are 5 T cell receptor beta chains from a single sample sequenced in a study of T cells in Graves' hyperthyroidism and ophthalmopathy. RNA transcripts provided the source from which TCR beta CDR3 regions were amplified. The HTBI set primed first-round TCR CDR3 RT-PCR. Each CDR3 protein is one row after TCRdb ran MiXCR on the multiplex PCR reads. The sample yields 550,000 to 700,000 distinct CDR3 sequences, roughly 14% seen once. The source material was blood. The receptors originated from a woman between 35 and 50 years old with Graves' ophthalmopathy.

The rearrangement uses TRBV11-1 and TRBJ2-7; D is possibly TRBD2 (7 bases). This CDR3 has 16 residues. Germline-derived CDR1 and CDR2 are SGHAT and FQDESV (reference sequence). V lost 5 bases and J 5 bases, leaving 22 bases between the germline ends. Written as DNA, the CDR3 is TGTGCCAGCAGCCCTTCGGGGGGCGTAACCCACCACGAGCAGTACTTC. The encoded protein is CASSPSGGVTHHEQYF.

The table lists this clonotype with many counts. V gene TRBV6-5 combines with J gene TRBJ2-7; D might be TRBD1 (6 bases). Germline CDR1 MNHEY, CDR2 SVGAGI. The CDR3 has 12 amino acids. The ends were cut back, 10 bases at V and 3 bases at J, with 13 bases in the middle. Written as DNA, the CDR3 is TGTGCCACCTGGACAGCGAACTACGAGCAGTACTTC. Its protein product is CATWTANYEQYF.

This clonotype was seen at least ten times. The chain combines TRBV19 with TRBJ1-5; a weak D match, TRBD1 (6 bases). Per germline, CDR1 LNHDA and CDR2 SQIVND (reference sequence). This CDR3 spans 16 amino acids. Trimming took 7 bases from V and 4 from J, leaving 20 bases between them. The CDR3 DNA is TGTGCCAGTAACGGACGTTCTTGGGGGGCAAATCAGCCCCAGCATTTT. Translation gives CASNGRSWGANQPQHF.

Ten or more counts support this clonotype. The CDR3: CATSDTGAGETQYF. The DNA of the CDR3 is TGTGCCACCAGTGATACAGGGGCCGGAGAGACCCAGTACTTC. The chain is built from TRBV24-1 and TRBJ2-5; the match to TRBD1 covers 7 bases. This CDR3 has 14 residues. The V gene end was trimmed by 3 bases and the J gene end by 4 bases; junction bases not matched to a gene: 4. Germline V CDR1 and CDR2: KGHDR, SFDVKD.

The J gene is TRBJ1-5, the V gene TRBV12-3 or TRBV12-4, with 7 nucleotides matching TRBD1. The V gene end was trimmed by 6 bases and the J gene end by 5 bases; junction bases not matched to a gene: 10. The CDR3 runs to 15 residues. This CDR3 is CASRRDRAGDQPQHF. CDR3 bases: TGTGCCAGCAGGCGTGACAGGGCGGGTGATCAGCCCCAGCATTTT.